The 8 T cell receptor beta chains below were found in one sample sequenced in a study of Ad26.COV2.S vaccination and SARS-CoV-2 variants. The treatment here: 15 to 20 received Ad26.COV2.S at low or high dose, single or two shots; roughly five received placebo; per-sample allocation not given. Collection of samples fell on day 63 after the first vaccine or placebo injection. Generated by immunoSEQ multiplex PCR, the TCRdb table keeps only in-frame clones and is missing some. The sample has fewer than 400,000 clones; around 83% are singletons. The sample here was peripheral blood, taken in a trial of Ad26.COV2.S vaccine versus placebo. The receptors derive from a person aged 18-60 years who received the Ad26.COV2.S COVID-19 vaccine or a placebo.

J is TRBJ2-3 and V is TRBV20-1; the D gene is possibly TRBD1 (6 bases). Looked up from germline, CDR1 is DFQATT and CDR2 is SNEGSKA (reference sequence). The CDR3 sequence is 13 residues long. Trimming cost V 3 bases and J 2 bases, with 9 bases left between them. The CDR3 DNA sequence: TGCAGTGCTAGTTGGGACATCACAGATACGCAGTATTTT. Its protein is CSASWDITDTQYF.

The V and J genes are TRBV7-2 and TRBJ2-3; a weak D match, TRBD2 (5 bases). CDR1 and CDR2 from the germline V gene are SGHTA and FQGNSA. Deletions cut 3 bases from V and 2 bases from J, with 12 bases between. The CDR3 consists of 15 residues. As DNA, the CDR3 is TGTGCCAGCAGCTTTCCCGGGCGGGTCACAGATACGCAGTATTTT. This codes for CASSFPGRVTDTQYF.

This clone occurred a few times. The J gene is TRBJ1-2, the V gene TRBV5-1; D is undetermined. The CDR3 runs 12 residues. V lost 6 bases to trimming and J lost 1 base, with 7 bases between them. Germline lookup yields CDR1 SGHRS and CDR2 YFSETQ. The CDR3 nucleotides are TGCGCCAGCAAGGCAGTTAACTATGGCTACACCTTC. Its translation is CASKAVNYGYTF.

CDR3 region: CASSPTGAPKETQYF. CDR3 bases: TGCGCCAGCAGCCCGACGGGGGCACCGAAAGAGACCCAGTACTTC. The chain links TRBV5-1 to TRBJ2-5; D may be TRBD1 or TRBD2 (6 bases each). This CDR3 region has 15 residues. CDR1 is SGHRS, CDR2 YFSETQ, per germline. V shed 4 bases and J shed 3 bases, with 16 bases lying between them. Variable domain in full (rest from reference TRBV5-1 and TRBJ2-5): KAGVTQTPRYLIKTRGQQVTLSCSPISGHRSVSWYQQTPGQGLQFLFEYFSETQRNKGNFPGRFSGRQFSNSRSEMNVSTLELGDSALYLCASSPTGAPKETQYFGPGTRLLVL.

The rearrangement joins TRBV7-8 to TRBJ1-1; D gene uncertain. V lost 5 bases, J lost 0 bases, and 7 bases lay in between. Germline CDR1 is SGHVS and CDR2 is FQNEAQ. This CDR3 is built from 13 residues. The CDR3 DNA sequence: TGTGCCAGCAGCAGACGCTTGAACACTGAAGCTTTCTTT. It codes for CASSRRLNTEAFF.

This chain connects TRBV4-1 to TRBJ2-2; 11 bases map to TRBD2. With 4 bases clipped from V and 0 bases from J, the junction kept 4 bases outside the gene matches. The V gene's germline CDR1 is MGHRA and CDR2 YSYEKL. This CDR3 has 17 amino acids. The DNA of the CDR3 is TGCGCCAGCAGCCTCCTTAGCGGGGGGGCGAACACCGGGGAGCTGTTTTTT. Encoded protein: CASSLLSGGANTGELFF.

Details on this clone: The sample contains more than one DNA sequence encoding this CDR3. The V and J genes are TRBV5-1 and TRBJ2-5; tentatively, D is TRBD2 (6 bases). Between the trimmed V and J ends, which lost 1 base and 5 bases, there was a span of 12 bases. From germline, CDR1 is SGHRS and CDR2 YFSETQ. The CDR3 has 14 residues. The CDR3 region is CASSLSGVGETQYF. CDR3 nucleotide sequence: TGCGCCAGCAGCTTGTCGGGGGTCGGGGAGACCCAGTACTTC.

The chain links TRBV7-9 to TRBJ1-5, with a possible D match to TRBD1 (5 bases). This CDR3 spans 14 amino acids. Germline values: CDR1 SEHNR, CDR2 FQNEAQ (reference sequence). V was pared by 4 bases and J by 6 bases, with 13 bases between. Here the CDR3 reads CASSSKAGPQPQHF. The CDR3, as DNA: TGTGCCAGCAGCTCGAAAGCGGGACCTCAGCCCCAGCATTTT. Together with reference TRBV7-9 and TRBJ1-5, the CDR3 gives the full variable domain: DTGVSQNPRHKITKRGQNVTFRCDPISEHNRLYWYRQTLGQGPEFLTYFQNEAQLEKSRLLSDRFSAERPKGSFSTLEIQRTEQGDSAMYLCASSSKAGPQPQHFGDGTRLSIL.